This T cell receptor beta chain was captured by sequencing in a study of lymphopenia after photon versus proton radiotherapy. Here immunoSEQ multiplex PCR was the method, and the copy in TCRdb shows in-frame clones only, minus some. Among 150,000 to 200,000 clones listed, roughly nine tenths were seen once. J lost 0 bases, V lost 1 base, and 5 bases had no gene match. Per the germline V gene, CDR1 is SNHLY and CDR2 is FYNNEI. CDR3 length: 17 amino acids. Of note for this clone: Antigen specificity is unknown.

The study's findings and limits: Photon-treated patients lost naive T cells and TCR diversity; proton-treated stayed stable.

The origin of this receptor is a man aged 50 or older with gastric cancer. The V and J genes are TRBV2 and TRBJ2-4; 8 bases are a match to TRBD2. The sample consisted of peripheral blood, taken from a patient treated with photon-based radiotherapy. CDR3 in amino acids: CASSEGLAGLAKNIQYF. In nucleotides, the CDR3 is TGTGCCAGCAGTGAAGGTCTAGCGGGTCTAGCCAAAAACATTCAGTACTTC. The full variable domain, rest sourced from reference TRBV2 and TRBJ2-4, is EPEVTQTPSHQVTQMGQEVILRCVPISNHLYFYWYRQILGQKVEFLVSFYNNEISEKSEIFDDQFSVERPDGSNFTLKIRSTKLEDSAMYFCASSEGLAGLAKNIQYFGAGTRLSVL.